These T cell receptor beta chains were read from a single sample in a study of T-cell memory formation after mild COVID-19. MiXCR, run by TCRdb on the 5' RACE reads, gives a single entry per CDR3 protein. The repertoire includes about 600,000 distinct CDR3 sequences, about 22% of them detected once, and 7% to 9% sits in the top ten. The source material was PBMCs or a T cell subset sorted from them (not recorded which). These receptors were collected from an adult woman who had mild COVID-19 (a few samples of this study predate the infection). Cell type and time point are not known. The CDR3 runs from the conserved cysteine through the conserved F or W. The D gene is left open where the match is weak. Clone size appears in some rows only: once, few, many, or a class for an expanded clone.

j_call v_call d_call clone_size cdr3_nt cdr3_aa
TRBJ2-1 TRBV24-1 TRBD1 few TGTGCCACCAGTGATTTGATGGGACAGGGTACCGATGAGCAGTTCTTC CATSDLMGQGTDEQFF
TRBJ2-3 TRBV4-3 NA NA TGCGCCAGCAGCCAAGTTGGCGGTTCTAGCACAGATACGCAGTATTTT CASSQVGGSSTDTQYF
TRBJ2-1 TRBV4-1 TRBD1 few TGCGCCAGCAGCCGACCTCCGGGACAGGGTGCCTACAATGAGCAGTTCTTC CASSRPPGQGAYNEQFF
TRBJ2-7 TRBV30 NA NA TGTGCCTGGGACACTAGCAGCTACGAGCAGTACTTC CAWDTSSYEQYF
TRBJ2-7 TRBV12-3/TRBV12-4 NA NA TGTGCCAGCGCGCGGAGTCACAACTTCGCGCTCGAGCAGTACTTC CASARSHNFALEQYF
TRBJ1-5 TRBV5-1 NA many TGCGCCAGCAGCTTGGGGGGGAGCAATCAGCCCCAGCATTTT CASSLGGSNQPQHF
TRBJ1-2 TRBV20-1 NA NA TGCAGACAGGCGGAGAGAGGGGCAGCCGCGGCTAACTATGGCTACACCTTC CRQAERGAAAANYGYTF
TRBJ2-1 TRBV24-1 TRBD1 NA TGTGCCACCAGATCCTCGGGACAGGGATTAGATGAGCAGTTCTTC CATRSSGQGLDEQFF
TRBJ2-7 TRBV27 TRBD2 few TGTGCCAGCGGAATCCGGGGGGGCGCTTCCTCCGAGCAGTACTTC CASGIRGGASSEQYF
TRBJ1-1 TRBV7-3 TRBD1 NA TGTGCCAGCAGCCCCCAGGGGGCCAGGATTACTGAAGCTTTCTTT CASSPQGARITEAFF
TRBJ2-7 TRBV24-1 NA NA TGTGCCACCAGTGGGGGAACGAACTACGAGCAGTACTTC CATSGGTNYEQYF
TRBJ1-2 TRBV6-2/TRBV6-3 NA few TGTGCCAGCAGTAAAACCGGACAGTACTATGGCTACACCTTC CASSKTGQYYGYTF
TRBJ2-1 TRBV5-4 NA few TGTGCCAGCAGCCCACCGAACAATGAGCAGTTCTTC CASSPPNNEQFF
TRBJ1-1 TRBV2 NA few TGTGCCAGCAGTCTCTATATGGACACTGAAGCTTTCTTT CASSLYMDTEAFF
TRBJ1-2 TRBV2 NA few TGTGCCAGCTTGGCCAGCCAGTGGATGAACTATGGCTACACCTTC CASLASQWMNYGYTF
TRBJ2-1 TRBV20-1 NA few TGCAGTGCAATTTCCGGGACTCCGTGGAATGAGCAGTTCTTC CSAISGTPWNEQFF
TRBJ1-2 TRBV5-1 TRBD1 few TGCGCCAGCAGCCCTCTGACAGGGGCCTTGGATGGCTACACCTTC CASSPLTGALDGYTF
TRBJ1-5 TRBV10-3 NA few TGTGCCATCAGTCTTACCGGGACGGCCAGTCAGCCCCAGCATTTT CAISLTGTASQPQHF
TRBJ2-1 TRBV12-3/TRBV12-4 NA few TGTGCCAGCAGTTTGGGGGGGGCTGGTACATACAATGAGCAGTTCTTC CASSLGGAGTYNEQFF
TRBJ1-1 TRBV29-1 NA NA TGCAGCGCCACCAGGGTCACGGACACTGAAGCTTTCTTT CSATRVTDTEAFF
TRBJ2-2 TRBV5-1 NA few TGCGCCAGCAGCTCCCACGTCGGCGGGGAGCTGTTTTTT CASSSHVGGELFF
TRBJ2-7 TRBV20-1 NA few TGCAGTGCTGTGGGTCAGCTCTACGAGCAGTACTTC CSAVGQLYEQYF
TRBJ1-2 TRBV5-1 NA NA TGCGCCAGCAGCTTGGGCGTTTTGGATTCGCCCTATGGCTACACCTTC CASSLGVLDSPYGYTF
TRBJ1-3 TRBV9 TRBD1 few TGTGCCAGCAGCGTAGTAAGGGACAGCCCTTCCTCTGGAAACACCATATATTTT CASSVVRDSPSSGNTIYF
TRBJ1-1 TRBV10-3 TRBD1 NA TGTGCCATCAGGGGGACAGTCAAGAACACTGAAGCTTTCTTT CAIRGTVKNTEAFF
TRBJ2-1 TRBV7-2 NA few TGTGCCAGCAGCTTAGGGACCTATGAGCAGTTCTTC CASSLGTYEQFF
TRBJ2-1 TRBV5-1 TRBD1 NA TGCGCCAGCAGCTCGGACAGGGGGCGGACTACGGGGAATGAGCAGTTCTTC CASSSDRGRTTGNEQFF
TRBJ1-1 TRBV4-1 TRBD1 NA TGCGCCAGCAGCCCATCTAAGGGGGCGGTTGCTGAAGCTTTCTTT CASSPSKGAVAEAFF
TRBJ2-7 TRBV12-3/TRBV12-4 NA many TGTGCCAGCAGTTTAGTTGGGGGGAACGAGCAGTACTTC CASSLVGGNEQYF
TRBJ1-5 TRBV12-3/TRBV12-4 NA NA TGTGCCAGCACCCTGGCTTATCAGCCCCAGCATTTT CASTLAYQPQHF
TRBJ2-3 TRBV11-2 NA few TGTGCCAGCAGGAAAGGGGGGATGAGCACAGATACGCAGTATTTT CASRKGGMSTDTQYF
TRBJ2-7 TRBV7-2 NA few TGTGCCAGCAGCCCCGCGGGGGCCAGCTACGAGCAGTACTTC CASSPAGASYEQYF
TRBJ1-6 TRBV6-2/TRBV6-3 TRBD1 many TGTGCCAGCAGTCCGCGGGACAGGGGTGTTAATTCACCCCTCCACTTT CASSPRDRGVNSPLHF
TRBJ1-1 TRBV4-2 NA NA TGTGCCAGCAGCCAAGGATTACAGGGATCTTTCGACACTGAAGCTTTCTTT CASSQGLQGSFDTEAFF
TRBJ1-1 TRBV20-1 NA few TGCAGTGCTCAAAAGGGTAACACTGAAGCTTTCTTT CSAQKGNTEAFF
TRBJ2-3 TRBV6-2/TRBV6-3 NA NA TGTGCCAGCGGGAGTGACACAGATACGCAGTATTTT CASGSDTDTQYF
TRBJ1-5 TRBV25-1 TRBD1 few TGTGCCAGCAGAGGGACAGGGAAGGGCAATCAGCCCCAGCATTTT CASRGTGKGNQPQHF
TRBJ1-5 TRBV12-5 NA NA TGTGCTAGTGGGGATAATCAGCCCCAGCATTTT CASGDNQPQHF
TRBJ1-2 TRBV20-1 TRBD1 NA TGCAGTGATAAGACAGGGGGCGCGAATGGCTACACCTTC CSDKTGGANGYTF
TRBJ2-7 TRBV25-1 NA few TGTGCCAGCAGTGAGTTTGGGCTCTCCTACGAGCAGTACTTC CASSEFGLSYEQYF
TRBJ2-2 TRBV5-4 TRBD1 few TGTGCCAGCAGCTTGCAGGGGGCACGGAACGGGGAGCTGTTTTTT CASSLQGARNGELFF
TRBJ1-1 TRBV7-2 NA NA TGTGCCAGCAGCTTAGAGTTCATCGGCGCTGAAGCTTTCTTT CASSLEFIGAEAFF
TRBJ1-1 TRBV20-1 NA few TGCAGTGCTGGCATGAACACTGAAGCTTTCTTT CSAGMNTEAFF
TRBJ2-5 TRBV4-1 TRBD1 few TGCGCCAGCAGCCGAAGGGGGACAGAAGAGACCCAGTACTTC CASSRRGTEETQYF
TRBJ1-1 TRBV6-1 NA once TGTGCCAGCAGTGGACCGACTGGGACCACTGAAGCTTTCTTT CASSGPTGTTEAFF
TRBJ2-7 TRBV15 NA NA TGTGCCACCAGCCCTGCCCAGGGATGGAGGTCCTACGAGCAGTACTTC CATSPAQGWRSYEQYF
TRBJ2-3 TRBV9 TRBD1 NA TGTGCCAGCAGCGGAGGACAGGGGCATGGCACAGATACGCAGTATTTT CASSGGQGHGTDTQYF